This is a list of T cell receptor beta chains from one sample in a study of technical replicates of blood from a few donors. The method was immunoSEQ multiplex PCR; TCRdb's version includes in-frame clones alone and lacks a portion of them. The top ten hold about 4.9% of the sample, which has roughly 64,000 clones, 65% to 90% seen once. The sequencing input was PBMCs. The receptors here all came from a human donor in good health. Some clones in this sample may be carry-over from other donors' samples. Both conserved end residues are part of each CDR3. Rows may omit the clone size; those that give it use once, few, many or a size class.

v_gene	abundance	j_gene	CDR3aa
TRBV5-1	NA	TRBJ2-5	CASSFLAGGPETQYF
TRBV5-1	NA	TRBJ2-7	CASTPVAGSAYEQYF
TRBV4-3	few	TRBJ1-1	CASSQDSGTLTEAFF
TRBV5-4	NA	TRBJ1-1	CASSQGQGQNTEAFF
TRBV4-1	NA	TRBJ1-2	CASSQGGLRADGYTF
TRBV25-1	once	TRBJ2-1	CASSESTGLQNEQFF
TRBV4-3	NA	TRBJ2-7	CASSQEIASGYYEQYF
TRBV10-3	NA	TRBJ1-5	CAIREGGGQPQHF
TRBV10-3	once	TRBJ1-5	CAIKEQESQPQHF
TRBV2	NA	TRBJ1-2	CASSARGQGNYGYTF
TRBV7-9	NA	TRBJ2-5	CASSLRGRETQYF
TRBV18	NA	TRBJ1-1	CASSPLARNTEAFF
TRBV18	NA	TRBJ2-5	CASSPWDSGETQYF
TRBV29-1	NA	TRBJ2-7	CSVEGLADSYEQYF
TRBV19	NA	TRBJ2-6	CASSISQGINVLTF
TRBV7-2	NA	TRBJ2-1	CASSFDLAGGNEQFF
TRBV15	once	TRBJ2-5	CATSRDSGKETQYF
TRBV27	NA	TRBJ2-1	CASSSTAQTSGGRNEQFF
TRBV7-8	NA	TRBJ1-2	CASSSFNPGLYGYTF
TRBV7-2	few	TRBJ2-5	CASSLALRGGGETQYF
TRBV2	NA	TRBJ1-2	CASKDNYERGYTF
TRBV19	NA	TRBJ2-2	CASSEGGITGELFF
TRBV11-2	NA	TRBJ2-1	CASSFSGGAAEQFF
TRBV30	NA	TRBJ1-4	CAWSSELNEKLFF
TRBV5-1	once	TRBJ2-1	CASSLGLAGGPSSYNEQFF
TRBV7-3	NA	TRBJ2-1	CASSPSGLAGGEQFF
TRBV6-6	NA	TRBJ1-6	CASSYSTQGTSPLHF
TRBV11-2	NA	TRBJ2-3	CASSLGPPTRFGTDTQYF
TRBV9	NA	TRBJ1-1	CASSVEGGNTEAFF
TRBV13	NA	TRBJ2-7	CASSLTLAGGPGRYEQYF
TRBV10-3	NA	TRBJ2-3	CAISSSANSASTDTQYF
TRBV7-8	NA	TRBJ2-7	CASSLDRGYEQYF
TRBV19	NA	TRBJ1-5	CASSILAVGGNQPQHF
TRBV30	NA	TRBJ1-5	CAWSVSGWDRGGNQPQHF
TRBV13	NA	TRBJ2-7	CASSSGQEYEQYF
TRBV6-1	NA	TRBJ2-2	CASSRTGGSSGELFF
TRBV4-1	NA	TRBJ1-1	CASSLTTGPNTEAFF
TRBV7-8	NA	TRBJ1-6	CASGAVRGNTISDPLHF
TRBV7-6	NA	TRBJ1-4	CASSGGQLNEKLFF
TRBV11-2	few	TRBJ2-7	CASSSLAGGHEQYF
TRBV7-9	NA	TRBJ2-7	CASSPGTGLWEQYF
TRBV7-2	NA	TRBJ1-5	CASSSTGNQPQHF
TRBV4-2	NA	TRBJ1-5	CASSLDRGASNQPQHF
TRBV11-1	NA	TRBJ1-2	CASSRQGDWELSGYTF
TRBV2	NA	TRBJ1-5	CASKSTGQPQHF
TRBV27	NA	TRBJ1-1	CASSSRGTEAFF
TRBV5-1	NA	TRBJ2-7	CASSGGLADYEQYF
TRBV7-2	NA	TRBJ1-4	CASSPAGTGAEKLFF
TRBV4-3	few	TRBJ1-5	CASSQDWQNSNQPQHF
TRBV30	NA	TRBJ2-3	CAWSVGTSGTDTQYF
TRBV7-9	NA	TRBJ1-4	CASSYSGAGATNEKLFF
TRBV11-2	few	TRBJ1-2	CASSLGSQYAYGYTF
TRBV4-2	NA	TRBJ1-2	CASSQVESRGYTF